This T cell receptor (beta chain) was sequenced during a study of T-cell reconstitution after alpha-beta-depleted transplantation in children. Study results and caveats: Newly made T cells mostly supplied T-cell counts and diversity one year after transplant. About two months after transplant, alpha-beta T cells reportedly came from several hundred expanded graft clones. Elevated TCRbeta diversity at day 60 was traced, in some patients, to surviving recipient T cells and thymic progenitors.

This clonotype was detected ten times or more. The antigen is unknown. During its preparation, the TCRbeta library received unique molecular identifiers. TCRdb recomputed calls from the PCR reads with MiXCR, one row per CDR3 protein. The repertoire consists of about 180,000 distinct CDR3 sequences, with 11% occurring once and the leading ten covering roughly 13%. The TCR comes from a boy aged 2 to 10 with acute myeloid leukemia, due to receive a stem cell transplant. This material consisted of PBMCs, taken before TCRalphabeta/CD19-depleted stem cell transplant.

CDR3 sequence reads: CASSQDRREARDQYF. As DNA, the CDR3 is TGTGCCAGCAGCCAAGATCGGCGGGAGGCCCGGGACCAGTACTTC. The V and J genes are TRBV4-2 and TRBJ2-5, with TRBD2 identical over 8 bases. Per the germline V gene, CDR1 is LGHNA and CDR2 is YNFKEQ. The CDR3 totals 15 residues. The V gene end was trimmed by 0 bases and the J gene end by 10 bases; junction bases not matched to a gene: 10.